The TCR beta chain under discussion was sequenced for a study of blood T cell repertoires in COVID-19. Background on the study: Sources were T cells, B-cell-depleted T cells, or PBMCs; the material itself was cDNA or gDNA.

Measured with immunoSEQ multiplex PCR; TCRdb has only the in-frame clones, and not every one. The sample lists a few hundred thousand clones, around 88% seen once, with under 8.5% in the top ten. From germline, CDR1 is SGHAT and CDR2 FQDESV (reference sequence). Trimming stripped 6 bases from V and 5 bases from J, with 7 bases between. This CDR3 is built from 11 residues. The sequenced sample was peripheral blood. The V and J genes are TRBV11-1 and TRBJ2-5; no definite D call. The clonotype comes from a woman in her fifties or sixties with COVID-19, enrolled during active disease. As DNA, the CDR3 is TGTGCCAGCAGGTCCTCGGAGACCCAGTACTTC. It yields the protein CASRSSETQYF.